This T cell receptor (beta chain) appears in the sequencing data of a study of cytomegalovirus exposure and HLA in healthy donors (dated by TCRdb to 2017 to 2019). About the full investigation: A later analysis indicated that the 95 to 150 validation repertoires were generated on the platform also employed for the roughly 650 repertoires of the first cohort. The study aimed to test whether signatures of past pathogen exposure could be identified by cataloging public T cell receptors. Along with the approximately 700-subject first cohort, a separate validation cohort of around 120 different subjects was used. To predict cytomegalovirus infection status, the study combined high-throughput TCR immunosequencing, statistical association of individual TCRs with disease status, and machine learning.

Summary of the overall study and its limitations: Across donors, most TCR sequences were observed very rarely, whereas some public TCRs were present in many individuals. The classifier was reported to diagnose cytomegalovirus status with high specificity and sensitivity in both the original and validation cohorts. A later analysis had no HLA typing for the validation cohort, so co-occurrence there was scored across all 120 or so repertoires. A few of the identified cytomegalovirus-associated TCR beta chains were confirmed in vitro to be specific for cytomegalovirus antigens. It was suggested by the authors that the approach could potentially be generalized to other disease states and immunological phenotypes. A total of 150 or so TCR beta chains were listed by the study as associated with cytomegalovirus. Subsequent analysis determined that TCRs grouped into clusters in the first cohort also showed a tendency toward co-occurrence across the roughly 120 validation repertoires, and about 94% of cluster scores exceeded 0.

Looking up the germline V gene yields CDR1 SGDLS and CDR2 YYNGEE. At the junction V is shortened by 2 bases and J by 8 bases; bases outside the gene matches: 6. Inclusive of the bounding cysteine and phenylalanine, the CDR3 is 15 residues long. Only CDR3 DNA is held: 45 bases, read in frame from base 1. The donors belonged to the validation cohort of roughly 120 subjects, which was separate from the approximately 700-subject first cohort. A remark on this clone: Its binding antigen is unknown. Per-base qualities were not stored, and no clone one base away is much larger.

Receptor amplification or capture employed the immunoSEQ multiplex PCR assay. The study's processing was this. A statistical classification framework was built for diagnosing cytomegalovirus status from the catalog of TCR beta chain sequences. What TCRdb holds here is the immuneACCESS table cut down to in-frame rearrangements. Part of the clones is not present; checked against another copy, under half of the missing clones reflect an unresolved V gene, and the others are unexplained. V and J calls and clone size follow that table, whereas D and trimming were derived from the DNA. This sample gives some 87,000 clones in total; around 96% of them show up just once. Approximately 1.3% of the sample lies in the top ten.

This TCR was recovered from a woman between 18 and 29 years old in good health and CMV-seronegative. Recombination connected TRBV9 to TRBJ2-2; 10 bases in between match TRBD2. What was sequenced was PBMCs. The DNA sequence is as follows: TGTGCCAGCAGCGTTAGCGGGAGGCACCTGGGGGAGCTGTTTTTT. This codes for CASSVSGRHLGELFF.